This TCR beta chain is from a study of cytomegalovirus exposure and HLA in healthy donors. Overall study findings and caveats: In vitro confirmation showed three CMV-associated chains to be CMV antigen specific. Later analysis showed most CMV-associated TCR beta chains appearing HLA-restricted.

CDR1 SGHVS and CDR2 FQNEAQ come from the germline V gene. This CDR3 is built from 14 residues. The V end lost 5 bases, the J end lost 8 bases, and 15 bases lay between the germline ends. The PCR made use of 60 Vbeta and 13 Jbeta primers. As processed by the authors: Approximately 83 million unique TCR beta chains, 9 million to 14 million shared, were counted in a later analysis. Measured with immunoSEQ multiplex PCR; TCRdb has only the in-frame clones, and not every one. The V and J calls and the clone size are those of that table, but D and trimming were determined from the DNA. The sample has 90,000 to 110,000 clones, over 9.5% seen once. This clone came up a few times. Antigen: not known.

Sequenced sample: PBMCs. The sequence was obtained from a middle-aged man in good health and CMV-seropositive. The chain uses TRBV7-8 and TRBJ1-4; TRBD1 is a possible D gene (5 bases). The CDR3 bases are TGTGCCAGCAGCCTTAGCCGGGGGGAGGAAAAACTGTTTTTT. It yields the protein CASSLSRGEEKLFF.